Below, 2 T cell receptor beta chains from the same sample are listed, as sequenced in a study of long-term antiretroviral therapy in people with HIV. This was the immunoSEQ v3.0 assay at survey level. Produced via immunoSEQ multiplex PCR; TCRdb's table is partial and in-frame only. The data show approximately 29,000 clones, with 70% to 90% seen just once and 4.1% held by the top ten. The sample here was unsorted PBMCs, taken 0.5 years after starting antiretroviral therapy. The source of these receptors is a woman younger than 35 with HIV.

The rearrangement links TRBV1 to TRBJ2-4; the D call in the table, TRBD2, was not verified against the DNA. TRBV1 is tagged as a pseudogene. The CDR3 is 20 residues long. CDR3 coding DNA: TGCACCAGCAGCCAAGATTGGCGGCCGGGAGGGTTCGCGACCAAAAACATTCAGTACTTC. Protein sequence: CTSSQDWRPGGFATKNIQYF.

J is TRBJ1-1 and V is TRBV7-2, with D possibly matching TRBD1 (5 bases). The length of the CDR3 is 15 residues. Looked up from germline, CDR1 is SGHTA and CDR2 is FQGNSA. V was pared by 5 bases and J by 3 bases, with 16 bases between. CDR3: CASSGGDVPHTEAFF. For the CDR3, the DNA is TGTGCCAGCAGCGGGGGGGACGTTCCGCACACTGAAGCTTTCTTT.